The clone carrying this T cell receptor beta chain was found many times. The antigen is undetermined. After constant-region reverse-primer amplification, full-length variable regions underwent semi-nested PCR with Nested Universal Primer A. TCRdb re-analysed the 5' RACE reads in MiXCR, keeping a single row per CDR3 protein. The sample lists 55,000 to 80,000 distinct CDR3 sequences, about 20% occurring once. Findings of the study overall: Larger-cohort validation covered only one TCR beta V-J rearrangement. Tumor-infiltrating Treg TCR alpha and beta sequences overlapped most with tumor naive CD4+ T cells, then blood naive. The TCR gene usage of tumor memory CD4+ T cells clustered together with blood and lymph node memory CD4+ cells and with lymph node naive CD4+ cells.

V lost 0 bases and J 0 bases, leaving 7 bases between the germline ends. The CDR3 has 16 amino acids. Germline V gives CDR1 SGHRS, CDR2 YFSETQ. The chain combines TRBV5-1 with TRBJ2-6; D unclear. Sequenced sample: memory CD4+ T cells sorted from a lymph node. Sample subset: memory CD4+ T cells, CD4+CD45RO+CD25-. The clonotype was recovered from a female donor with breast cancer. The CDR3 nucleotides read TGCGCCAGCAGCTTGGGATCGGTCTCTGGGGCCAACGTCCTGACTTTC. This codes for CASSLGSVSGANVLTF.